Sequencing of this T cell receptor (beta chain) was carried out in a study of T cell repertoires in cytomegalovirus infection. Points from the study as a whole: CMV carriers having the relevant HLA were flagged by cumulative public TCR beta family frequency.

The CDR3 has 16 residues. J lost 0 bases, V lost 8 bases, and 13 bases had no gene match. Germline CDR1 SEHNR, CDR2 FQNEAQ (reference sequence). MiXCR, applied by TCRdb to the reads, yields one record per CDR3 protein. The data contain 100,000 to 150,000 distinct CDR3 sequences, around 25% of them singletons. In its sample, this clonotype was seen many times. Its antigen remains unidentified. The sequence was obtained from a human donor in good health (CMV status not recorded). Some clones in this sample may be carry-over from other donors' samples. What was sequenced was PBMCs, sequenced either directly or after in vitro stimulation (not recorded which). V usage is TRBV7-9 and J usage is TRBJ2-7, with TRBD2 matching over 7 bases. CDR3 sequence: CASGIPLTSVSYEQYF. The CDR3 bases are TGTGCCAGCGGAATCCCCCTAACTAGCGTCTCCTACGAGCAGTACTTC.